The 24 T cell receptor beta chains below were found in one sample sequenced in a study of beta chain features in type 1 diabetes. The entirety of the isolated RNA underwent reverse transcription, so expressed TCRB transcripts were sequenced. Generated by immunoSEQ multiplex PCR, the TCRdb table keeps only in-frame clones and is missing some. The sample holds roughly 500,000 clones, about an eighth seen once. Source material: naive CD4+ T cells from blood. The receptor source for this set is a young woman in good health.

The chain couples TRBV6-6 to TRBJ1-2; D is unclear. This CDR3 is built from 13 residues. V was shortened by 5 bases and J by 4 bases, with 11 bases between the two germline ends. Per germline, CDR1 MNHNY and CDR2 SVGAGI (reference sequence). The CDR3 sequence: CASSNTEIYGYTF. The CDR3, as DNA: TGTGCCAGCAGTAATACGGAGATCTATGGCTACACCTTC.

This chain joins TRBV25-1 and TRBJ2-2; unclear D gene. V gave up 3 bases and J gave up 4 bases, with 9 bases separating them. There are 14 residues in the CDR3. Germline CDR1 and CDR2: MGHDK and SYGVNS. CDR3 amino acids: CASSDPSGTGELFF. The CDR3 nucleotides are TGTGCCAGCAGTGACCCCTCGGGCACCGGGGAGCTGTTTTTT.

In this sample, this clone turned up a few times. The chain has TRBV30 and TRBJ2-4; D remains ambiguous. The V gene lost 8 bases and the J gene lost 1 base, with 15 bases spanning the gap. The CDR3 totals 14 residues. From germline, CDR1 is GTSNPN and CDR2 SVGIG (reference sequence). The CDR3, as DNA: TGTGCCGGGTCCCCAAGTTCCGCCAAAAACATTCAGTACTTC. Its translation is CAGSPSSAKNIQYF.

This clone was detected a few times. Other DNA sequences of this sample code for an identical CDR3. This chain uses TRBV28 with TRBJ2-2; D is unresolved. Trimming pared 2 bases from V and 4 bases from J, leaving 2 bases between. This CDR3 spans 12 amino acids. The germline V gene has CDR1 MDHEN and CDR2 SYDVKM. CDR3 protein: CASSLGTGELFF. The DNA for the CDR3 is TGTGCCAGCAGTTTAGGCACCGGGGAGCTGTTTTTT.

The chain employs TRBV29-1 and TRBJ2-1, with TRBD1 matching 7 bases. V lost 4 bases and J lost 0; bases outside the gene matches: 18. The CDR3 length is 19 residues. Germline lookup yields CDR1 SQVTM and CDR2 ANQGSEA. CDR3 nucleotide sequence: TGCAGCGTTGGGTACAGGGGCCCAGGTCAATTTAGCTCCTACAATGAGCAGTTCTTC. Residues: CSVGYRGPGQFSSYNEQFF.

The V gene is TRBV7-2, the J gene TRBJ2-5, with D uncertain. Germline-derived CDR1 and CDR2 are SGHTA and FQGNSA. This CDR3 comprises 13 residues. Trimming took 5 bases from V and 2 from J, leaving 9 bases between them. The CDR3 sequence: CASSRARQETQYF. In nucleotides, the CDR3 is TGTGCCAGCAGCCGGGCGCGGCAAGAGACCCAGTACTTC.

The chain couples TRBV6-1 to TRBJ1-2; D may be TRBD1 (6 bases). The CDR3 runs 13 residues. Germline V gives CDR1 MNHNS, CDR2 SASEGT. V lost 4 bases, J lost 8 bases, and 14 bases lay in between. The CDR3 DNA is TGTGCCAGCAGTGTATACAGGGAAGGGGGCTACACCTTC. Protein sequence: CASSVYREGGYTF.

This chain joins TRBV10-3 and TRBJ2-3; 10 bases map to TRBD2. V shed 7 bases and J 2 bases; nucleotides not matched to a gene: 18. This CDR3 contains 19 residues. The germline gives CDR1 ENHRY, CDR2 SYGVKD. The CDR3 region is CAITAGDVKTSGSTDTQYF. CDR3 DNA: TGTGCCATCACCGCCGGAGATGTGAAGACTAGCGGGTCCACAGATACGCAGTATTTT.

The V gene is TRBV4-3, the J gene TRBJ2-5; D unclear. V shed 1 base and J shed 5 bases, with 11 bases lying between them. Looked up from germline, CDR1 is LGHNA and CDR2 is YSLEER. This CDR3 comprises 14 residues. This chain's CDR3 is CASSQGLEMETQYF. CDR3 DNA: TGCGCCAGCAGCCAAGGTCTCGAGATGGAGACCCAGTACTTC.

The chain links TRBV9 to TRBJ2-2; D is unclear. Germline V gene lookup returns CDR1 SGDLS and CDR2 YYNGEE. The CDR3 is 15 residues long. Trimming pared 0 bases from V and 4 bases from J, leaving 10 bases between. The CDR3 sequence: CASSVEYTLTGELFF. CDR3 sequence (DNA): TGTGCCAGCAGCGTAGAGTACACTCTCACCGGGGAGCTGTTTTTT.

This clone was recorded a few times. The chain links TRBV23-1 to TRBJ2-7; 8 bases agree with TRBD2. TRBV23-1 is sorted into the ORF group, with uncertain function. CDR3 length equals 16 residues. With 5 bases clipped from V and 0 bases from J, the junction kept 9 bases outside the gene matches. CDR3 residues: CASSGKRESPSYEQYF. The CDR3 nucleotides are TGCGCCAGCAGTGGGAAGCGGGAGTCGCCCTCCTACGAGCAGTACTTC.

The chain has TRBV27 and TRBJ2-7; either TRBD1 or TRBD2 may supply D (5 bases each). The CDR3 sequence is 13 residues long. Germline V gives CDR1 MNHEY, CDR2 SMNVEV (reference sequence). The V and J ends lost 3 bases and 2 bases respectively, with 8 bases between them. The CDR3 here is CASSLKGPYEQYF. CDR3 in DNA: TGTGCCAGCAGTTTGAAGGGACCCTACGAGCAGTACTTC.

In its sample, this clone was seen a few times. The gene calls are TRBV7-9 and TRBJ2-5, with 12 bases that match TRBD2. Per germline, CDR1 SEHNR and CDR2 FQNEAQ (reference sequence). V lost 6 bases and J lost 2; bases outside the gene matches: 4. The CDR3 sequence is 15 residues long. The CDR3 region has the DNA TGTGCCAGCAGTCTACTAGCGGGGGGTCAAGAGACCCAGTACTTC. This translates into CASSLLAGGQETQYF.

This clone was counted a few times. This chain joins TRBV29-1 and TRBJ2-7; D remains ambiguous. Per germline, CDR1 SQVTM and CDR2 ANQGSEA. V lost 7 bases, J lost 0 bases, and 16 bases lay in between. The length of the CDR3 is 14 residues. CDR3 in amino acids: CSAATSPSSYEQYF. CDR3 bases: TGCAGCGCCGCGACTTCCCCGAGCTCCTACGAGCAGTACTTC.

This chain uses TRBV5-5 with TRBJ2-3; D unresolved. The germline V gene encodes CDR1 SGHKS and CDR2 YYEKEE (reference sequence). Between the trimmed V and J ends, which lost 4 bases and 0 bases, there was a span of 15 bases. CDR3 size: 16 residues. For the CDR3, the DNA is TGTGCCAGCAGCCTAATTAACAGCCTCAGCACAGATACGCAGTATTTT. Its translation is CASSLINSLSTDTQYF.

This rearrangement joins TRBV30 to TRBJ1-2; weak D call: TRBD1 (6 bases). This CDR3 has 12 amino acids. With 5 bases removed from V and 4 bases from J, the gap between germline ends came to 11 bases. In germline, CDR1 is GTSNPN, CDR2 SVGIG (reference sequence). The CDR3 spells CAWARGAYGYTF. CDR3 sequence (DNA): TGTGCCTGGGCACGGGGGGCCTATGGCTACACCTTC.

This clone showed up just a few times. V usage is TRBV29-1 and J usage is TRBJ2-1, with D perhaps matching TRBD2 (5 bases). The CDR3 consists of 14 residues. Germline loops: CDR1 SQVTM, CDR2 ANQGSEA. V dropped 4 bases and J dropped 8 bases, with 18 bases sitting between them. This chain's CDR3 is CSVGRPGLRDEQFF. The CDR3 region has the DNA TGCAGCGTTGGTCGGCCAGGTCTGAGGGATGAGCAGTTCTTC.

The chain is built from TRBV19 and TRBJ2-5; D gene unclear. This CDR3 spans 13 amino acids. Trimming stripped 6 bases from V and 2 bases from J, with 10 bases between. CDR1 is LNHDA, CDR2 SQIVND, per germline (reference sequence). This CDR3 reads CASRAVWQETQYF. Here the CDR3 DNA reads TGTGCCAGTAGGGCTGTTTGGCAAGAGACCCAGTACTTC.

This clone was detected a few times. J is TRBJ2-1 and V is TRBV19, with D unresolved. CDR1 and CDR2 (germline): LNHDA, SQIVND (reference sequence). The CDR3 is 15 amino acids. The ends were cut back, 7 bases at V and 4 bases at J, with 17 bases in the middle. CDR3: CASNGGRRPYNEQFF. The CDR3 nucleotides read TGTGCCAGTAATGGTGGGCGCAGGCCGTACAATGAGCAGTTCTTC.

The chain joins TRBV4-2 to TRBJ2-4; D is tentatively TRBD1 or TRBD2 (5 bases each). V shed 4 bases and J shed 3 bases, with 13 bases lying between them. Looked up from germline, CDR1 is LGHNA and CDR2 is YNFKEQ. The CDR3 has 15 residues. The CDR3 nucleotides read TGTGCCAGCAGCCCACCAGGGACCAACAAAAACATTCAGTACTTC. This translates into CASSPPGTNKNIQYF.

This chain links TRBV6-6 with TRBJ1-1; D is ambiguous. CDR1 is MNHNY and CDR2 is SVGAGI in the germline V gene (reference sequence). The length of the CDR3 is 11 residues. Trimming removed 4 bases from V and 6 bases from J, with 6 bases in between. This CDR3 reads CASSSVPEAFF. In DNA form, the CDR3 reads TGTGCCAGCAGTTCCGTCCCTGAAGCTTTCTTT.

The chain joins TRBV7-2 to TRBJ2-1, with D perhaps matching TRBD2 (5 bases). The CDR3 has 12 amino acids. Germline V gives CDR1 SGHTA, CDR2 FQGNSA. Trimming shortened V by 2 bases and J by 9 bases, and 8 bases separated the two germline ends. As DNA, the CDR3 is TGTGCCAGCAGCTTATTGAGGGCTGAGCAGTTCTTC. Residues: CASSLLRAEQFF.

The chain is built from TRBV7-2 and TRBJ2-7; tentative D call: TRBD2 (6 bases). CDR1 and CDR2 (germline): SGHTA, FQGNSA. Trimming removed 0 bases from V and 2 bases from J, with 11 bases in between. This CDR3 is built from 15 residues. The CDR3 spells CASSLASREAYEQYF. As DNA, the CDR3 is TGTGCCAGCAGCTTAGCCTCTAGGGAGGCCTACGAGCAGTACTTC.

This clone showed up just a few times. The chain has TRBV9 and TRBJ2-5; 13 nucleotides align to TRBD2. Germline V gene data show CDR1 as SGDLS and CDR2 as YYNGEE. The CDR3 totals 17 residues. Losses at the gene ends were 4 bases for V and 5 bases for J; bases not matched to a gene: 11. The CDR3 nucleotides read TGTGCCAGCAGCCCCCTAGGGACTAGCGGGACTCGGGAGACCCAGTACTTC. Translating it yields CASSPLGTSGTRETQYF. Using reference TRBV9 and TRBJ2-5 for the parts outside the CDR3, the full variable domain is DSGVTQTPKHLITATGQRVTLRCSPRSGDLSVYWYQQSLDQGLQFLIQYYNGEERAKGNILERFSAQQFPDLHSELNLSSLELGDSALYFCASSPLGTSGTRETQYFGPGTRLLVL.